What follows are 7 T cell receptor beta chains derived from one specimen sequenced in a study of blood T cell repertoires in COVID-19 (TCRdb year 2020). The library was produced with the immunoSEQ multiplex PCR assay. TCRdb stores this immuneACCESS table with in-frame sequences only. Part of the clones is absent; in the studies checked, under half of the shortfall reflects unresolved V genes, and no reason is known for the rest. The sample table holds approximately 260,000 clones, of which over 65% were seen once. Clones ranked in the top ten supply under 5.5% of the sample. The specimen was peripheral blood. The receptors here all came from a man aged 55 to 70 who had recovered from COVID-19.

This clone showed up just once. The chain carries TRBV24-1 and TRBJ2-7; D is possibly TRBD1 (6 bases). V lost 4 bases and J 1 base, leaving 13 bases between the germline ends. The CDR3 has 15 residues. CDR1 KGHDR and CDR2 SFDVKD come from the germline V gene. The CDR3 protein is CATSDLYRVSYEQYF. In DNA, the CDR3 is TGTGCCACCAGTGACTTATACAGGGTTTCCTACGAGCAGTACTTC.

This chain uses TRBV19 with TRBJ2-1; 10 bases are a match to TRBD2. V lost 6 bases, J lost 3 bases, and 8 bases stayed unmatched. CDR1 LNHDA and CDR2 SQIVND come from the germline V gene (reference sequence). The CDR3 spans 16 residues. The CDR3 DNA is TGTGCCAGTAGCGCGATAGCGGGAGGCGGCTACAATGAGCAGTTCTTC. Its protein is CASSAIAGGGYNEQFF. The complete variable domain, with remaining parts taken from reference TRBV19 and TRBJ2-1, reads DGGITQSPKYLFRKEGQNVTLSCEQNLNHDAMYWYRQDPGQGLRLIYYSQIVNDFQKGDIAEGYSVSREKKESFPLTVTSAQKNPTAFYLCASSAIAGGGYNEQFFGPGTRLTVL.

The chain combines TRBV6-1 with TRBJ2-5, with D uncertain. Germline V lookup: CDR1 MNHNS, CDR2 SASEGT. The CDR3 is 13 residues long. V was pared by 0 bases and J by 2 bases, with 4 bases between. In DNA, the CDR3 is TGTGCCAGCAGTGAAGCACGGCAAGAGACCCAGTACTTC. It specifies CASSEARQETQYF.

The chain uses TRBV6-6 and TRBJ2-5; TRBD1 matches 9 bases. J was trimmed by 5 bases and V by 6 bases; bases with no gene match: 7. The V gene's germline CDR1 is MNHNY and CDR2 SVGAGI (reference sequence). This CDR3 spans 14 amino acids. CDR3 coding DNA: TGTGCCAGCAGCCAAGGGACAGGGCGGGAGACCCAGTACTTC. As protein: CASSQGTGRETQYF.

The gene calls are TRBV4-2 and TRBJ2-5, with 10 bases aligning to TRBD2. Trimming took 1 base from V and 2 from J; bases not matched to a gene: 13. Germline V gives CDR1 LGHNA, CDR2 YNFKEQ. The CDR3 runs to 19 residues. The CDR3 nucleotides are TGTGCCAGCAGCCAAGGTCGAGGGGAAGCGGGAGGGGGACAAGAGACCCAGTACTTC. This gives the protein CASSQGRGEAGGGQETQYF.

The chain combines TRBV19 with TRBJ1-3, with 9 bases aligning to TRBD1. CDR1 is LNHDA, CDR2 SQIVND, per germline (reference sequence). The CDR3 loop spans 14 amino acids. With 0 bases clipped from V and 11 bases from J, the junction kept 5 bases outside the gene matches. The chain's CDR3 is CASSIEGQGSAIYF. The DNA for the CDR3 is TGTGCCAGTAGTATAGAAGGACAGGGGAGCGCCATATATTTT.

This clone was seen a single time. The V gene is TRBV27, the J gene TRBJ1-5, with 11 nucleotides matching TRBD1. Germline loops: CDR1 MNHEY, CDR2 SMNVEV (reference sequence). This CDR3 spans 17 amino acids. V was clipped by 3 bases and J by 2 bases; unmatched bases: 6. DNA for the CDR3: TGTGCCAGCAGTTTGGGACAGGGGGGTAGTGGCAATCAGCCCCAGCATTTT. This codes for CASSLGQGGSGNQPQHF.